This T cell receptor (beta chain) was identified during a study of early T cells in non-severe SARS-CoV-2 infection. This clonotype was found a few times. Its antigen is unidentified. Study-wide points: VDJdb matches were skewed toward anti-spike CD8 T cell responses.

TCRdb processed the 5' RACE reads anew with MiXCR; each CDR3 protein has one entry. The data hold 75,000 to 80,000 distinct CDR3 sequences, with 11% observed a single time. The CDR3 extends over 14 amino acids. Germline-derived CDR1 and CDR2 are KGHSH and LQKENI. The junction had 1 base not matched to a gene; V was cut back by 4 bases and J by 2 bases. This clonotype was sampled from an adult who was a healthcare worker with PCR-confirmed SARS-CoV-2 infection or an uninfected control (not recorded which). The chain couples TRBV18 to TRBJ2-2; 7 bases are shared with TRBD1. The source material was whole blood, sampled at baseline. CDR3 sequence: CASSRDRNTGELFF. The CDR3, as DNA: TGTGCCAGCTCACGGGACAGAAACACCGGGGAGCTGTTTTTT.